Listed here is a single T cell receptor beta chain. Per germline, CDR1 SGDLS and CDR2 YYNGEE. This CDR3 has 15 residues. Trimming took 2 bases from V and 2 from J, leaving 14 bases between them. Per the original data handling: Using reference gene primer amplification, nucleated cell counts were estimated. The assay was immunoSEQ multiplex PCR, and TCRdb's table has in-frame clones only and misses some. V and J calls and clone size are given by that table; D and trimming were obtained from the DNA. The sample contains hundreds of thousands of clones, 75% to 90% of which appear only once. These data are taken from a study of blood T cell repertoires in COVID-19. Across the whole study: Samples came from the United States, Italy and Spain, spanning acute and convalescent COVID-19. T cells, B-cell-depleted T cells, or PBMCs supplied cDNA or gDNA.

The sample consisted of peripheral blood. This receptor was identified in a man between 40 and 49 years old with acute or convalescent COVID-19. The chain has TRBV9 and TRBJ2-7, with D possibly being TRBD2 (5 bases). The CDR3 DNA follows: TGTGCCAGCAGCGTTGGCGGGCCTCATCCCTACGAGCAGTACTTC. Its protein is CASSVGGPHPYEQYF.